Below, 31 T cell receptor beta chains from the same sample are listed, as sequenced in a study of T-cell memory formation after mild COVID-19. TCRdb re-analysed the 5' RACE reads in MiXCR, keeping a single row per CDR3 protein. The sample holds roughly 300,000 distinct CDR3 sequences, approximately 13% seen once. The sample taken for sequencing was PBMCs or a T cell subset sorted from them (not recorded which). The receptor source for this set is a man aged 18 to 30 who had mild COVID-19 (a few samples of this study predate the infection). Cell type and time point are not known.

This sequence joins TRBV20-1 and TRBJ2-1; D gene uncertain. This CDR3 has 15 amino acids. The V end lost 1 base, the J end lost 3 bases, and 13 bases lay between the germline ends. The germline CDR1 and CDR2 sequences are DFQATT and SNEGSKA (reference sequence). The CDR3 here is CSARGPSGHYNEQFF. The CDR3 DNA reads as TGCAGTGCTAGAGGCCCCTCCGGCCACTACAATGAGCAGTTCTTC.

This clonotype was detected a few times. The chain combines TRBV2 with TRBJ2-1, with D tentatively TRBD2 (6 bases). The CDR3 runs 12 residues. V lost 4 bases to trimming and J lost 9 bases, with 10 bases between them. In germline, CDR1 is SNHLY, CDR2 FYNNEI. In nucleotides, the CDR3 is TGTGCCAGCAGTGCCCAGGGAGGTGAGCAGTTCTTC. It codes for CASSAQGGEQFF.

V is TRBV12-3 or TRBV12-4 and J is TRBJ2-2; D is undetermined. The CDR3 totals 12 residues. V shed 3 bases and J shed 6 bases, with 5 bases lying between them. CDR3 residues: CASSLWPGELFF. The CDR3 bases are TGTGCCAGCAGTTTGTGGCCCGGGGAGCTGTTTTTT.

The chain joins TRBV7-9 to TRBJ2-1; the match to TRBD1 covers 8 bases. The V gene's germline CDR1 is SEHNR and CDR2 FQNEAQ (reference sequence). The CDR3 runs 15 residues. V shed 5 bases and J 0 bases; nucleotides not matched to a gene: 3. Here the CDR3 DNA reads TGTGCCAGCAGCGCCGACAGGGGCTCCTACAATGAGCAGTTCTTC. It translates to CASSADRGSYNEQFF.

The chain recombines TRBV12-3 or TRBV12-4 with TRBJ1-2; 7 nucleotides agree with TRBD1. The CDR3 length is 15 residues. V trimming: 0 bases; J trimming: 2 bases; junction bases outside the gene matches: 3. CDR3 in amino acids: CASSLASTGNYGYTF. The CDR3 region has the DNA TGTGCCAGCAGTTTAGCCTCGACAGGGAACTATGGCTACACCTTC.

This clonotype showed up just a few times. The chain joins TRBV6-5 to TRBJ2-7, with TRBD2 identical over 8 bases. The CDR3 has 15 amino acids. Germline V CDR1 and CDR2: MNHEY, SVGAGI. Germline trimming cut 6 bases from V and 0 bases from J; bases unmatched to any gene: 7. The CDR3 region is CASRRAGDASYEQYF. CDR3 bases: TGTGCCAGCAGAAGAGCGGGGGATGCCTCCTACGAGCAGTACTTC.

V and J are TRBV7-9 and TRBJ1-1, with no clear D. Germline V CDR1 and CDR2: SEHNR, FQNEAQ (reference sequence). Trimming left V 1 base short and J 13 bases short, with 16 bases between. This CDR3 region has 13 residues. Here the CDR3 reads CASSLESASFSFF. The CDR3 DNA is TGTGCCAGCAGCTTAGAATCCGCCAGTTTCAGTTTCTTT.

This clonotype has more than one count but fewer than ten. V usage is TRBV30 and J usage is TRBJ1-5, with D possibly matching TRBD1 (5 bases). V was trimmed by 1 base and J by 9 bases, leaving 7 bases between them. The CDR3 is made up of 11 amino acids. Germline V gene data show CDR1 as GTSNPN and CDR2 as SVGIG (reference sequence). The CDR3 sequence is CAWSAGGPQHF. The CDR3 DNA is TGTGCCTGGAGTGCGGGGGGGCCCCAGCATTTT.

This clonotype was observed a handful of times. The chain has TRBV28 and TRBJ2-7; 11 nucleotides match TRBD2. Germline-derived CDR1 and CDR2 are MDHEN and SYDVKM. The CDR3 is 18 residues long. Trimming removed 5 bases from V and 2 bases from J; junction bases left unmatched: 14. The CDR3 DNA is TGTGCCAGCAGTCCCCCAAGAACTAGCGGGGGACGAACCTACGAGCAGTACGTC. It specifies CASSPPRTSGGRTYEQYV.

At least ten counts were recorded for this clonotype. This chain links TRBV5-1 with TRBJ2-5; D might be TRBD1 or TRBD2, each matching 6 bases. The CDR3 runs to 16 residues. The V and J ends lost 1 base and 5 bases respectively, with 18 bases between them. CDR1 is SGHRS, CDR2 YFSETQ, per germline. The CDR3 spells CASSLRGAPPDETQYF. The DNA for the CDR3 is TGCGCCAGCAGCTTGAGGGGGGCGCCCCCGGATGAGACCCAGTACTTC.

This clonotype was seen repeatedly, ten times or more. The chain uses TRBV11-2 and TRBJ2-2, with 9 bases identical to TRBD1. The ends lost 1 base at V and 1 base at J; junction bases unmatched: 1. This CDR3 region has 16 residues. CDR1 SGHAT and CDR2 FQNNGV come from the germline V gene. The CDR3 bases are TGTGCCAGCAGCTTAGCGGGACAGGGGAACACCGGGGAGCTGTTTTTT. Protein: CASSLAGQGNTGELFF.

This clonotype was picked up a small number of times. The CDR3 DNA sequence: TGTGCCAGCAGCCAAGATAGGGGGTACTCCTACGAGCAGTACTTC. Its protein is CASSQDRGYSYEQYF. V gene TRBV14 combines with J gene TRBJ2-7; D is perhaps TRBD1 (6 bases). The V end was cut by 0 bases, the J end by 0 bases, with 9 bases between. Germline V gene lookup returns CDR1 SGHDN and CDR2 FVKESK. The CDR3 covers 15 residues.

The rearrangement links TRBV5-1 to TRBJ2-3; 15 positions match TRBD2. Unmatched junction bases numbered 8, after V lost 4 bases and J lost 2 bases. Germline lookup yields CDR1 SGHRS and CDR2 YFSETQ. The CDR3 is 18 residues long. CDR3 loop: CASSRTSGGAPATDTQYF. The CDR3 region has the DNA TGCGCCAGCAGCCGGACTAGCGGGGGGGCCCCTGCCACAGATACGCAGTATTTT.

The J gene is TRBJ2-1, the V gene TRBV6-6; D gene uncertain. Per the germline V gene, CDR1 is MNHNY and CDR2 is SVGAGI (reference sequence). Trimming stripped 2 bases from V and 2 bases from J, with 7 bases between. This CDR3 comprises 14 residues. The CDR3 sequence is CASSYGSAYNEQFF. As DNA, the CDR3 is TGTGCCAGCAGTTACGGGTCAGCCTACAATGAGCAGTTCTTC.

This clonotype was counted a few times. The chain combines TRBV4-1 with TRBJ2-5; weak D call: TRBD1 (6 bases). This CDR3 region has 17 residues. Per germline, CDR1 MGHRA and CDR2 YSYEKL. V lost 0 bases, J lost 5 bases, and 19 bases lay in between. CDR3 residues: CASSQDVLGQRRETQYF. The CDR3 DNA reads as TGCGCCAGCAGCCAAGATGTCTTAGGACAGCGCCGGGAGACCCAGTACTTC.

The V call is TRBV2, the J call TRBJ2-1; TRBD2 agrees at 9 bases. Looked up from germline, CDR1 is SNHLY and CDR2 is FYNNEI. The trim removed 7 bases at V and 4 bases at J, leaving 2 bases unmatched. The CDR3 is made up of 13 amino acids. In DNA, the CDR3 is TGTGCCAGCATAGCGGGGGTTTACAATGAGCAGTTCTTC. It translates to CASIAGVYNEQFF.

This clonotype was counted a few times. The CDR3: CASRLRGGTEAFF. Written as DNA, the CDR3 is TGTGCCAGCAGACTACGCGGGGGGACTGAAGCTTTCTTT. The chain employs TRBV6-2 or TRBV6-3 and TRBJ1-1; possibly TRBD1 for D (5 bases). This CDR3 comprises 13 residues. The V and J ends lost 6 bases and 5 bases respectively, with 13 bases between them. Germline V gene data show CDR1 as MNHEY and CDR2 as SVGEGT.

The CDR3 DNA reads TGTGCCAGCAGTCTGGACAGAACCTACAATGAGCAGTTCTTC. Its protein is CASSLDRTYNEQFF. The rearrangement uses TRBV12-3 or TRBV12-4 and TRBJ2-1; TRBD1 might be the D (6 bases). Trimming pared 5 bases from V and 2 bases from J, leaving 10 bases between. The CDR3 covers 14 residues.

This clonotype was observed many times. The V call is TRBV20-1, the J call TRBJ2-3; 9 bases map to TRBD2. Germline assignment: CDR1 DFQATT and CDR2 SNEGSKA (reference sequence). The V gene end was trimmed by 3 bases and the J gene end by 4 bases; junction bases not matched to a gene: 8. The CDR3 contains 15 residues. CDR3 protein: CSASGASGAADTQYF. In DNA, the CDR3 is TGCAGTGCTAGTGGAGCTAGCGGGGCTGCAGATACGCAGTATTTT.

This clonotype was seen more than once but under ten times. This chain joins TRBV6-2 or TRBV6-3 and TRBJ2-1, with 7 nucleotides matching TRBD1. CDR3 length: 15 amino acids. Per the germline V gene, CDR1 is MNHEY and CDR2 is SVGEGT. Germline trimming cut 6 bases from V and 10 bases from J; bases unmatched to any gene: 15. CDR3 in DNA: TGTGCCAGCAGGCCCTGGGCCACCCAGGGGGACGAGCAGTTCTTC. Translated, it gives CASRPWATQGDEQFF.

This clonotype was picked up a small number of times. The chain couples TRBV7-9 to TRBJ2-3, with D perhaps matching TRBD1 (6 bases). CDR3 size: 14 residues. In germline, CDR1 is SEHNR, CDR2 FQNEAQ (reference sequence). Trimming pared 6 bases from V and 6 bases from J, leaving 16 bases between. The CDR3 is CASRPGQPGDTQYF. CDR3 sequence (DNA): TGTGCCAGCAGACCCGGACAGCCCGGGGATACGCAGTATTTT.

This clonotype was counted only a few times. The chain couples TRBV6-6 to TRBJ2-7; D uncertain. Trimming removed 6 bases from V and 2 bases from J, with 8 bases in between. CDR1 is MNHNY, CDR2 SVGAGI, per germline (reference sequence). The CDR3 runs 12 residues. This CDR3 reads CASSPTAYEQYV. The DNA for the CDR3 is TGTGCCAGCAGCCCAACGGCCTACGAGCAGTACGTC.

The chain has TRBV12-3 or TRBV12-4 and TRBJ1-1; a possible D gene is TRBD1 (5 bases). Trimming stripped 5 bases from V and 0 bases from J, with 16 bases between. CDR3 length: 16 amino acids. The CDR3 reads CASSGGLQLMNTEAFF. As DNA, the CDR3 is TGTGCCAGCAGTGGGGGGTTACAGCTCATGAACACTGAAGCTTTCTTT.

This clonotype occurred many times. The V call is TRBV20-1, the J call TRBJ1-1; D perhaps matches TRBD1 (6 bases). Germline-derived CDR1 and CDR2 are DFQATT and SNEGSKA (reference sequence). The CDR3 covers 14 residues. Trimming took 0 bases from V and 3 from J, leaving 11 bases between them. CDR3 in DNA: TGCAGTGCTAGAGATGGGGGGGCCGACACTGAAGCTTTCTTT. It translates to CSARDGGADTEAFF.

CDR3 in amino acids: CASSGGLMAGRHGQYF. Here the CDR3 DNA reads TGTGCCAGCAGCGGAGGCCTTATGGCTGGGCGCCACGGGCAGTACTTC. The rearrangement links TRBV2 to TRBJ2-7; the D gene is possibly TRBD2 (5 bases). CDR3 length: 16 residues. Per the germline V gene, CDR1 is SNHLY and CDR2 is FYNNEI. The ends were cut back, 6 bases at V and 9 bases at J, with 27 bases in the middle.

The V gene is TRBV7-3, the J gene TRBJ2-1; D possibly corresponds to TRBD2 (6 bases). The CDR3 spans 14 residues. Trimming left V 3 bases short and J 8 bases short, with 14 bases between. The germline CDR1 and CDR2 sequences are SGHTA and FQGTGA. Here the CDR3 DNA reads TGTGCCAGCAGCTTGAGTCGGGGGAAGGATGAGCAGTTCTTC. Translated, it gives CASSLSRGKDEQFF.

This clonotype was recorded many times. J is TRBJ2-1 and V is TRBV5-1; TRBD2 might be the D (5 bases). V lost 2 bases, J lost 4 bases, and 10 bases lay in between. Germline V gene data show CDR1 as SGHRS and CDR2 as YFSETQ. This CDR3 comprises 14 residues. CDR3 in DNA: TGCGCCAGCAGCTTCGACGGGATTTACAATGAGCAGTTCTTC. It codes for CASSFDGIYNEQFF.

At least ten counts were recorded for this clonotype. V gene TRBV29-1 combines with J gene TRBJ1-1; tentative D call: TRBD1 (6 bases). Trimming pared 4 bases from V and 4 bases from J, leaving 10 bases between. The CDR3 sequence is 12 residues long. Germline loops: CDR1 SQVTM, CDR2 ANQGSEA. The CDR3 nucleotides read TGCAGCGTTGGAAGGGGGGGCACTGAAGCTTTCTTT. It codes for CSVGRGGTEAFF.

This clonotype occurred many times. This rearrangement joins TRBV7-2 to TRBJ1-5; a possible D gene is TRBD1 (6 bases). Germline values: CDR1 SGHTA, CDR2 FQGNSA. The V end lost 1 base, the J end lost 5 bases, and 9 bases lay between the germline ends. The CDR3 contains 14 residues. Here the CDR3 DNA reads TGTGCCAGCAGCTTAGTTGAGGGGGATCAGCCCCAGCATTTT. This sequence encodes CASSLVEGDQPQHF.

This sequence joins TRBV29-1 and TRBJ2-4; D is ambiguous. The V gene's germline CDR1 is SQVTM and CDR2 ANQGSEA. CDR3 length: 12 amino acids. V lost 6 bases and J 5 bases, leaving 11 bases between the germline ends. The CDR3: CSVGILQNIQYF. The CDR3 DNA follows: TGCAGCGTGGGGATTCTCCAAAACATTCAGTACTTC.

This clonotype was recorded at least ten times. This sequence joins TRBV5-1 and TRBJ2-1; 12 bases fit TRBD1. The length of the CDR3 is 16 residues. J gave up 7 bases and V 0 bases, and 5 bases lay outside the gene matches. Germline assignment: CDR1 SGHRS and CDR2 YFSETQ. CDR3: CASSLAPGQGANEQFF. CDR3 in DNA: TGCGCCAGCAGCTTGGCCCCGGGACAGGGGGCAAATGAGCAGTTCTTC.